These 18 T cell receptor beta chains originate from one sample sequenced in a study of shared clonotypes between healthy human individuals. Sequenced by immunoSEQ multiplex PCR; TCRdb stores in-frame clones only, minus some. The sample shows 2.5 million or so clones, more than 90% of them seen only once. The sample comprised naive CD4+ T cells sorted from blood. Subset here: CD45RA+ positively selected. The origin of the receptors is a man between 18 and 35 years old in good health.

The V and J genes are TRBV6-1 and TRBJ2-7; 7 bases agree with TRBD2. Germline values: CDR1 MNHNS, CDR2 SASEGT. The CDR3 is 13 residues long. With V trimmed by 11 bases and J by 3 bases, 10 bases remained unmatched. CDR3 nucleotide sequence: TGTGCCGGAAAAGCGGGATCAGGCTACGAGCAGTACTTC. As protein: CAGKAGSGYEQYF.

The rearrangement uses TRBV30 and TRBJ2-7, with D unclear. Germline assignment: CDR1 GTSNPN and CDR2 SVGIG (reference sequence). V shed 4 bases and J shed 4 bases, with 8 bases lying between them. This CDR3 has 11 amino acids. CDR3 in DNA: TGTGCCTGGACCGCCCAATACGAGCAGTACTTC. Translating gives CAWTAQYEQYF.

Of note for this clone: In the same sample, other DNA sequences code for this CDR3. The chain employs TRBV30 and TRBJ2-7; 9 nucleotides line up with TRBD1. V trimming: 1 base; J trimming: 3 bases; junction bases outside the gene matches: 1. The CDR3 contains 13 residues. Germline CDR1 is GTSNPN and CDR2 is SVGIG (reference sequence). CDR3 in amino acids: CAWSGGQGYEQYF. For the CDR3, the DNA is TGTGCCTGGAGTGGGGGACAGGGCTACGAGCAGTACTTC. Full variable domain (missing parts from reference TRBV30 and TRBJ2-7): SQTIHQWPATLVQPVGSPLSLECTVEGTSNPNLYWYRQAAGRGLQLLFYSVGIGQISSEVPQNLSASRPQDRQFILSSKKLLLSDSGFYLCAWSGGQGYEQYFGPGTRLTVT.

This rearrangement joins TRBV11-2 to TRBJ2-5; 11 bases fit TRBD2. Trimming took 1 base from V and 3 from J; bases not matched to a gene: 7. CDR3 length: 17 amino acids. Looked up from germline, CDR1 is SGHAT and CDR2 is FQNNGV. CDR3 coding DNA: TGTGCCAGCAGCTTAGGGAGACTAGCGGGATGGGAAGAGACCCAGTACTTC. Its translation: CASSLGRLAGWEETQYF.

This clone has a single count. The gene calls are TRBV7-3 and TRBJ2-7, with TRBD1 as a possible D gene (6 bases). In germline, CDR1 is SGHTA, CDR2 FQGTGA. V shed 2 bases and J shed 2 bases, with 10 bases lying between them. The CDR3 runs 14 residues. CDR3 amino acids: CASSLQGNPYEQYF. CDR3 coding DNA: TGTGCCAGCAGCTTACAGGGGAACCCCTACGAGCAGTACTTC. The entire variable domain, with the rest obtained from reference TRBV7-3 and TRBJ2-7, is as follows: GAGVSQTPSNKVTEKGKYVELRCDPISGHTALYWYRQSLGQGPEFLIYFQGTGAADDSGLPNDRFFAVRPEGSVSTLKIQRTERGDSAVYLCASSLQGNPYEQYFGPGTRLTVT.

For this clone: The same CDR3 is also encoded by other DNA sequences in this sample. The chain employs TRBV5-1 and TRBJ2-7; 7 bases match TRBD1. The ends lost 4 bases at V and 2 bases at J; junction bases unmatched: 6. The CDR3 is 14 residues long. Germline values: CDR1 SGHRS, CDR2 YFSETQ. CDR3 bases: TGCGCCAGCAGCCTTCGACAGGGACCCTACGAGCAGTACTTC. Translation gives CASSLRQGPYEQYF.

The gene calls are TRBV18 and TRBJ1-1, with D possibly matching TRBD1 (5 bases). Trimming removed 3 bases from V and 4 bases from J, with 18 bases in between. The CDR3 runs 16 residues. Germline V CDR1 and CDR2: KGHSH, LQKENI. For the CDR3, the DNA is TGTGCCAGCTCACCTCCTGGGCAGGGTGCCGGCACTGAAGCTTTCTTT. This codes for CASSPPGQGAGTEAFF.

The chain recombines TRBV6-1 with TRBJ1-2; 10 bases match TRBD1. Looked up from germline, CDR1 is MNHNS and CDR2 is SASEGT. V shed 5 bases and J 8 bases; nucleotides not matched to a gene: 5. This CDR3 is 13 amino acids long. The chain's CDR3 is CASSNDRGRGYTF. The CDR3 DNA is TGTGCCAGCAGTAACGACAGGGGGCGAGGCTACACCTTC.

The V and J genes are TRBV6-4 and TRBJ1-1; D possibly corresponds to TRBD1 (6 bases). The ends were cut back, 4 bases at V and 1 base at J, with 13 bases in the middle. There are 15 residues in the CDR3. The V gene's germline CDR1 is MRHNA and CDR2 SNTAGT. The CDR3 here is CASSAYAGANTEAFF. CDR3 DNA: TGTGCCAGCAGTGCGTACGCAGGGGCGAACACTGAAGCTTTCTTT.

The chain links TRBV5-5 to TRBJ2-7, with a possible D match to TRBD2 (6 bases). This CDR3 comprises 13 residues. The V end lost 2 bases, the J end lost 3 bases, and 9 bases lay between the germline ends. Looked up from germline, CDR1 is SGHKS and CDR2 is YYEKEE (reference sequence). In DNA form, the CDR3 reads TGTGCCAGCAGCTTTACCGGGGGCTACGAGCAGTACTTC. This encodes CASSFTGGYEQYF.

This chain connects TRBV23-1 to TRBJ2-5; TRBD2 matches 7 bases. Being an ORF, TRBV23-1 has a function that is uncertain. V dropped 2 bases and J dropped 3; count of bases not matched to a gene: 6. The CDR3 is 15 amino acids. The CDR3 reads CASSQSGAQEETQYF. The CDR3, as DNA: TGCGCCAGCAGTCAAAGCGGGGCACAGGAAGAGACCCAGTACTTC.

The V gene is TRBV7-2, the J gene TRBJ1-1; D remains ambiguous. V lost 1 base and J lost 2, with 11 bases in between. The germline gives CDR1 SGHTA, CDR2 FQGNSA. This CDR3 is built from 15 residues. The CDR3 is CASSLVMGINTEAFF. The CDR3 nucleotides read TGTGCCAGCAGCTTAGTAATGGGGATCAACACTGAAGCTTTCTTT.

This clone was observed a single time. The rearrangement links TRBV10-3 to TRBJ2-7; 13 nucleotides agree with TRBD2. The germline gives CDR1 ENHRY, CDR2 SYGVKD. Trimming removed 6 bases from V and 2 bases from J; junction bases left unmatched: 7. The CDR3 spans 16 residues. The CDR3: CAIRSTSGRVTYEQYF. CDR3 nucleotides: TGTGCCATCAGGTCAACTAGCGGGAGGGTAACCTACGAGCAGTACTTC.

The V call is TRBV5-6, the J call TRBJ2-7; D remains unclear. Germline CDR1 is SGHDT and CDR2 is YYEEEE. Deletions cut 6 bases from V and 1 base from J, with 20 bases between. The CDR3 is made up of 16 amino acids. The CDR3 bases are TGTGCCAGCACCCTATGGGGTTTAGGGATGTCCTACGAGCAGTACTTC. Encoded protein: CASTLWGLGMSYEQYF.

The chain recombines TRBV2 with TRBJ2-1; 10 positions agree with TRBD2. Trimming at V came to 6 bases and at J to 7 bases, leaving 3 bases not matched to a gene. CDR3 length equals 13 residues. CDR1 SNHLY and CDR2 FYNNEI come from the germline V gene. For the CDR3, the DNA is TGTGCCAGCAGACCGGGACTAGCGAATGAGCAGTTCTTC. Translation: CASRPGLANEQFF.

This clone was seen a single time. V and J are TRBV10-1 and TRBJ1-1, with D possibly TRBD1 on 5 matching bases. The CDR3 contains 16 residues. Trimming pared 0 bases from V and 3 bases from J, leaving 14 bases between. Germline CDR1 WNHNN, CDR2 SYGVQD (reference sequence). The CDR3, as DNA: TGCGCCAGCAGTGAGTCCTCCAGGGTCCGGGACACTGAAGCTTTCTTT. Its protein product is CASSESSRVRDTEAFF.

DNA for the CDR3: TGCAGCGCCACGGGAGCCATGAACACTGAAGCTTTCTTT. Its protein is CSATGAMNTEAFF. This rearrangement joins TRBV29-1 to TRBJ1-1; D ambiguous. Trimming removed 7 bases at V and 0 bases at J, with 12 bases between. Germline lookup yields CDR1 SQVTM and CDR2 ANQGSEA. CDR3 length: 13 residues.

The chain's CDR3 is CASSLLGASRLETGELFF. In DNA form, the CDR3 reads TGTGCCAGCAGTTTATTGGGTGCTAGCAGGTTGGAGACCGGGGAGCTGTTTTTT. V is TRBV27 and J is TRBJ2-2; a weak D match, TRBD2 (5 bases). The V gene lost 1 base and the J gene lost 5 bases, with 20 bases spanning the gap. CDR1 is MNHEY and CDR2 is SMNVEV in the germline V gene (reference sequence). The CDR3 loop spans 18 amino acids.